A single sample is the source of the 10 T cell receptor beta chains below, sequenced in a study of cytomegalovirus exposure and HLA in healthy donors. Researchers ran the PCR with 60 Vbeta and 13 Jbeta primers. Clones were sequenced by immunoSEQ multiplex PCR, and TCRdb holds only the in-frame ones, with some missing. The top ten hold 1.5% to 2% of the sample, which has 80,000 to 90,000 clones, roughly 80% seen once. The sequenced sample consisted of PBMCs. Receptors were obtained from a woman in her twenties or thirties in good health and CMV-seronegative.

The chain recombines TRBV30 with TRBJ1-5, with D possibly matching TRBD1 (6 bases). The CDR3 covers 17 residues. Between the trimmed V and J ends, which lost 3 bases and 2 bases, there was a span of 20 bases. Germline V gene sequence: CDR1 GTSNPN, CDR2 SVGIG (reference sequence). The CDR3 protein is CAWSPGAQGFRNQPQHF. The CDR3 DNA is TGTGCCTGGAGCCCAGGGGCGCAGGGTTTTCGCAATCAGCCCCAGCATTTT.

The rearrangement uses TRBV5-1 and TRBJ2-3; the match to TRBD1 covers 10 bases. CDR3 length equals 16 residues. CDR1 and CDR2 (germline): SGHRS, YFSETQ. V dropped 3 bases and J dropped 3; count of bases not matched to a gene: 7. The CDR3 coding sequence is TGCGCCAGCAGCTCGGCGCGGACAGGGGGGACAGATACGCAGTATTTT. Translation: CASSSARTGGTDTQYF.

Comment on this clone: Other nucleotide sequences in the sample specify the same CDR3. Here the CDR3 DNA reads TGTGCCTGGAGCCATTCCTACGAGCAGTACTTC. Translation gives CAWSHSYEQYF. The genes are TRBV30 and TRBJ2-7; D not resolved. The CDR3 length is 11 residues. Between the trimmed V and J ends, which lost 3 bases and 1 base, there was a span of 4 bases. In germline, CDR1 is GTSNPN, CDR2 SVGIG (reference sequence).

The chain recombines TRBV5-1 with TRBJ1-2; 7 bases are a match to TRBD1. Trimming took 1 base from V and 7 from J; bases not matched to a gene: 7. Germline CDR1 and CDR2: SGHRS and YFSETQ. This CDR3 is built from 14 residues. CDR3 nucleotides: TGCGCCAGCAGCTTGACAGGGGACGTTTCTGGCTACACCTTC. Amino acids: CASSLTGDVSGYTF.

This clone showed up just once. V usage is TRBV11-2 and J usage is TRBJ2-7; TRBD1 is a possible D gene (6 bases). Germline CDR1 SGHAT, CDR2 FQNNGV. The CDR3 contains 14 residues. V lost 5 bases and J lost 3, with 14 bases in between. CDR3 DNA: TGTGCCAGCAGCCTCAGGGGACGCTACTACGAGCAGTACTTC. It yields the protein CASSLRGRYYEQYF.

This chain links TRBV18 with TRBJ1-5, with D maybe TRBD1 (6 bases). The CDR3 runs 16 residues. V was pared by 5 bases and J by 2 bases, with 16 bases between. Germline-derived CDR1 and CDR2 are KGHSH and LQKENI. The CDR3 reads CASSSQVSGGNQPQHF. As DNA, the CDR3 is TGTGCCAGCTCATCACAGGTCTCAGGGGGCAATCAGCCCCAGCATTTT.

The J gene is TRBJ1-4, the V gene TRBV7-2; no reliable D call. The CDR3 runs to 14 residues. The germline CDR1 and CDR2 sequences are SGHTA and FQGNSA. V lost 5 bases to trimming and J lost 6 bases, with 13 bases between them. The chain's CDR3 is CASSPISGDEKLFF. The CDR3 coding sequence is TGTGCCAGCAGCCCGATAAGCGGGGATGAAAAACTGTTTTTT.

V usage is TRBV21-1 and J usage is TRBJ2-5; the table's D gene call, TRBD1, was not cross checked with the DNA. TRBV21-1 is termed a pseudogene. This CDR3 has 12 residues. The CDR3 is CASLDSKETQYF. The CDR3 DNA reads TGTGCCAGCCTGGACAGTAAGGAGACCCAGTACTTC.

For the CDR3, the DNA is TGTGCCAGCTCACCCCGGGGAGGGGAAAAACTGTTTTTT. It translates to CASSPRGGEKLFF. The rearrangement joins TRBV18 to TRBJ1-4; D is unresolved. The CDR3 spans 13 residues. V shed 3 bases and J shed 8 bases, with 10 bases lying between them. CDR1 is KGHSH, CDR2 LQKENI, per germline.

The chain employs TRBV9 and TRBJ2-3, with TRBD2 as a possible D gene (5 bases). Germline CDR1 is SGDLS and CDR2 is YYNGEE. The CDR3 length is 16 residues. Trimming left V 0 bases short and J 1 base short, with 12 bases between. CDR3 sequence: CASSVAGSSRTDTQYF. For the CDR3, the DNA is TGTGCCAGCAGCGTAGCTGGGAGCAGCCGCACAGATACGCAGTATTTT. Together with reference TRBV9 and TRBJ2-3, the CDR3 gives the full variable domain: DSGVTQTPKHLITATGQRVTLRCSPRSGDLSVYWYQQSLDQGLQFLIQYYNGEERAKGNILERFSAQQFPDLHSELNLSSLELGDSALYFCASSVAGSSRTDTQYFGPGTRLTVL.